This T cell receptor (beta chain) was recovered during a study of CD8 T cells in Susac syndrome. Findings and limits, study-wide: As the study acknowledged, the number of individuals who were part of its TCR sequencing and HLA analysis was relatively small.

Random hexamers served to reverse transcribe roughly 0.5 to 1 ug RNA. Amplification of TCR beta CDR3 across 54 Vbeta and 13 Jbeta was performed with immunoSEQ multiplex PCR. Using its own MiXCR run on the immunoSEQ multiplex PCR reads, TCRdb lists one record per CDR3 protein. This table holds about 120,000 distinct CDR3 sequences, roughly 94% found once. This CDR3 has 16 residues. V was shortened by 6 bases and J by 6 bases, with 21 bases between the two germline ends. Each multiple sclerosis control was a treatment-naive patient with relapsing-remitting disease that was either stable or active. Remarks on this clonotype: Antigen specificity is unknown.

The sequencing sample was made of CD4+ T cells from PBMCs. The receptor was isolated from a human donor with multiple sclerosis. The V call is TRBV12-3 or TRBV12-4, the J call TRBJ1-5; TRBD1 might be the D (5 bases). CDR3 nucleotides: TGTGCCAGCAGCCTGGGAGGGGTAAACCGGGGTCAGCCCCAGCATTTT. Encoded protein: CASSLGGVNRGQPQHF.